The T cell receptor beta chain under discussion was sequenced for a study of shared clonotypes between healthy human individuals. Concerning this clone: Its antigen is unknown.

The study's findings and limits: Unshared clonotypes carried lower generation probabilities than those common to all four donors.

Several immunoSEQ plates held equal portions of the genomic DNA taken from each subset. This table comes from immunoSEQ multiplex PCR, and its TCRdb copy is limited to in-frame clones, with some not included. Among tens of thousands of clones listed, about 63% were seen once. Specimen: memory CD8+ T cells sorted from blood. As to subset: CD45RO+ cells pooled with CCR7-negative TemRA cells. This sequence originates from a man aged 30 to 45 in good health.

The CDR3 DNA sequence: TGTGCCAGCAGCGCCCGGATGTACGAGCAGTACTTC. Amino acids: CASSARMYEQYF. V gene TRBV21-1 combines with J gene TRBJ2-7. TRBV21-1 counts as a pseudogene. This CDR3 is 12 amino acids long.